This passage covers 19 T cell receptor beta chains from one sample sequenced in a study of blood T cell repertoires in COVID-19. Repertoires were generated with immunoSEQ multiplex PCR, while TCRdb's copy carries only in-frame clones and drops some. Among 150,000 to 200,000 clones, approximately 86% were seen once, and the ten largest hold 2.1%. The source material was peripheral blood. These receptors were collected from a man between 65 and 80 years old with active or convalescent COVID-19.

V gene TRBV6-6 combines with J gene TRBJ2-7; 7 bases line up with TRBD2. Germline CDR1 is MNHNY and CDR2 is SVGAGI (reference sequence). The CDR3 is 15 amino acids. Trimming took 0 bases from V and 8 from J; bases not matched to a gene: 10. The CDR3 DNA sequence: TGTGCCAGCAGTTACTCGGGAGGGGAGGGAAAGAAGCAGTACTTC. Its protein product is CASSYSGGEGKKQYF.

The chain couples TRBV9 to TRBJ1-1, with 8 bases identical to TRBD1. Germline CDR1 reads SGDLS; CDR2 reads YYNGEE. V lost 4 bases and J lost 4; bases outside the gene matches: 9. This CDR3 is built from 15 residues. The CDR3 DNA reads TGTGCCAGCAGCCTTCGACAGGGGATGGGCACTGAAGCTTTCTTT. It translates to CASSLRQGMGTEAFF. Based on the CDR3 plus reference TRBV9 and TRBJ1-1, the full variable domain is DSGVTQTPKHLITATGQRVTLRCSPRSGDLSVYWYQQSLDQGLQFLIQYYNGEERAKGNILERFSAQQFPDLHSELNLSSLELGDSALYFCASSLRQGMGTEAFFGQGTRLTVV.

In its sample, this clone was seen once. This chain links TRBV2 with TRBJ1-4; D is undetermined. The CDR3 runs 13 residues. V dropped 4 bases and J dropped 3 bases, with 6 bases sitting between them. The germline V gene has CDR1 SNHLY and CDR2 FYNNEI. CDR3: CASSGSSNEKLFF. DNA of the CDR3: TGTGCCAGCAGTGGGAGTTCTAATGAAAAACTGTTTTTT.

The V and J genes are TRBV11-3 and TRBJ2-7; tentatively, D is TRBD2 (5 bases). The germline V gene has CDR1 SGHNT and CDR2 YENEEA. The CDR3 sequence is 14 residues long. V gave up 5 bases and J gave up 6 bases, with 17 bases separating them. CDR3 sequence reads: CASSPRARTGEQYF. The CDR3 nucleotides are TGTGCCAGCAGCCCGAGGGCCCGGACTGGCGAGCAGTACTTC.

This rearrangement joins TRBV11-2 to TRBJ1-1, with D unresolved. The germline V gene encodes CDR1 SGHAT and CDR2 FQNNGV. The CDR3 covers 13 residues. Trimming removed 4 bases at V and 7 bases at J, with 13 bases between. CDR3 sequence: CASSYGRVGEAFF. The CDR3 nucleotides are TGTGCCAGCAGCTACGGGAGGGTCGGTGAAGCTTTCTTT. Looking up the rest from reference TRBV11-2 and TRBJ1-1 gives the full variable domain: EAGVAQSPRYKIIEKRQSVAFWCNPISGHATLYWYQQILGQGPKLLIQFQNNGVVDDSQLPKDRFSAERLKGVDSTLKIQPAKLEDSAVYLCASSYGRVGEAFFGQGTRLTVV.

The rearrangement uses TRBV24-1 and TRBJ2-3; 8 bases match TRBD1. The CDR3 is made up of 15 amino acids. Unmatched junction bases numbered 7, after V lost 3 bases and J lost 6 bases. Germline-derived CDR1 and CDR2 are KGHDR and SFDVKD. CDR3 sequence: CATSDIGQGSDTQYF. The CDR3 bases are TGTGCCACCAGTGATATTGGACAGGGTTCGGATACGCAGTATTTT.

The rearrangement uses TRBV27 and TRBJ2-7; D is possibly TRBD1 (6 bases). V was trimmed by 4 bases and J by 4 bases, leaving 20 bases between them. There are 16 residues in the CDR3. The germline V gene encodes CDR1 MNHEY and CDR2 SMNVEV (reference sequence). The CDR3 reads CASSSGYRERAYEQYF. The CDR3 region has the DNA TGTGCCAGCAGTTCCGGGTACAGGGAAAGGGCTTACGAGCAGTACTTC.

The CDR3 region is CASSYRLAGGSYEQYF. CDR3 DNA: TGTGCCAGCAGTTACCGGTTAGCGGGAGGCTCCTACGAGCAGTACTTC. The chain is built from TRBV6-5 and TRBJ2-7, with 10 nucleotides matching TRBD2. Germline lookup yields CDR1 MNHEY and CDR2 SVGAGI. Trimming removed 2 bases from V and 0 bases from J; junction bases left unmatched: 4. CDR3 length equals 16 residues.

This sequence joins TRBV10-3 and TRBJ2-1, with no clear D. V was cut by 3 bases and J by 9 bases, with 12 bases left in between. Germline assignment: CDR1 ENHRY and CDR2 SYGVKD. This CDR3 comprises 13 residues. This CDR3 reads CAISDLGSGEQFF. For the CDR3, the DNA is TGTGCCATCAGTGATCTCGGTTCCGGTGAGCAGTTCTTC.

This clone was recorded only once. J is TRBJ2-5 and V is TRBV12-3 or TRBV12-4, with D unclear. The CDR3 sequence is 13 residues long. Deletions cut 6 bases from V and 4 bases from J, with 12 bases between. CDR3 DNA sequence: TGTGCCAGCAGCAACGCGGTCATAGAGACCCAGTACTTC. Its translation: CASSNAVIETQYF.

The V gene is TRBV10-3, the J gene TRBJ2-5, with 11 nucleotides matching TRBD2. Trimming cost V 7 bases and J 1 base; bases outside gene matches: 2. This CDR3 is 14 amino acids long. Germline values: CDR1 ENHRY, CDR2 SYGVKD. The CDR3 region has the DNA TGTGCCATCAAGGGGACTAGCGGCCAAGAGACCCAGTACTTC. Its protein product is CAIKGTSGQETQYF.

The chain is built from TRBV5-1 and TRBJ1-2; D is undetermined. Germline V gives CDR1 SGHRS, CDR2 YFSETQ. The CDR3 covers 14 residues. V was shortened by 4 bases and J by 6 bases, with 16 bases between the two germline ends. Here the CDR3 reads CASSPDPGKNGYTF. The CDR3 DNA follows: TGCGCCAGCAGCCCCGATCCGGGGAAAAATGGCTACACCTTC. The full variable domain, rest sourced from reference TRBV5-1 and TRBJ1-2, is KAGVTQTPRYLIKTRGQQVTLSCSPISGHRSVSWYQQTPGQGLQFLFEYFSETQRNKGNFPGRFSGRQFSNSRSEMNVSTLELGDSALYLCASSPDPGKNGYTFGSGTRLTVV.

The rearrangement uses TRBV28 and TRBJ2-2; D gene unclear. V lost 5 bases and J lost 4, with 11 bases in between. Germline assignment: CDR1 MDHEN and CDR2 SYDVKM. The CDR3 length is 14 residues. The CDR3 coding sequence is TGTGCCAGCAGTCCGACTCATCGCACCGGGGAGCTGTTTTTT. Its protein is CASSPTHRTGELFF.

V usage is TRBV15 and J usage is TRBJ1-6, with TRBD1 as a possible D gene (5 bases). CDR3 size: 14 residues. Germline V lookup: CDR1 LNHNV, CDR2 YYDKDF (reference sequence). V dropped 3 bases and J dropped 8 bases, with 11 bases sitting between them. The CDR3 loop reads CATSRVVGDSPLHF. CDR3 bases: TGTGCCACCAGCAGGGTGGTAGGGGATTCACCCCTCCACTTT.

The chain has TRBV7-9 and TRBJ2-7, with TRBD2 matching 12 bases. With V trimmed by 4 bases and J by 1 base, 5 bases remained unmatched. The germline V gene has CDR1 SEHNR and CDR2 FQNEAQ (reference sequence). This CDR3 spans 16 amino acids. The CDR3 loop is CASSSPTSGSSYEQYF. The DNA of the CDR3 is TGTGCCAGCAGCTCCCCGACTAGCGGGAGTTCCTACGAGCAGTACTTC.

This clone was seen once. This chain joins TRBV28 and TRBJ2-4, with D uncertain. This CDR3 has 15 residues. Trimming left V 1 base short and J 2 bases short, with 9 bases between. The germline V gene encodes CDR1 MDHEN and CDR2 SYDVKM. The CDR3 reads CASSLLHRSKNIQYF. The CDR3 DNA is TGTGCCAGCAGTTTATTACACAGATCCAAAAACATTCAGTACTTC.

The rearrangement uses TRBV19 and TRBJ2-5, with TRBD1 matching 7 bases. The germline V gene encodes CDR1 LNHDA and CDR2 SQIVND (reference sequence). V lost 10 bases, J lost 2 bases, and 7 bases stayed unmatched. This CDR3 has 13 residues. CDR3 sequence reads: CATGQALQETQYF. In DNA, the CDR3 is TGTGCCACCGGACAGGCCCTACAAGAGACCCAGTACTTC.

V and J are TRBV27 and TRBJ1-6; 9 nucleotides line up with TRBD1. V trimming: 6 bases; J trimming: 9 bases; junction bases outside the gene matches: 6. Germline CDR1 reads MNHEY; CDR2 reads SMNVEV (reference sequence). The CDR3 is 14 residues long. Written as DNA, the CDR3 is TGTGCCAGCAGGAGAGGGACAGGGAGTTCACCCCTCCACTTT. It yields the protein CASRRGTGSSPLHF.

V is TRBV7-9 and J is TRBJ2-1; tentative D call: TRBD2 (5 bases). This CDR3 spans 16 amino acids. Trimming took off 5 bases at V and 0 bases at J, with 14 bases between the two ends. Germline values: CDR1 SEHNR, CDR2 FQNEAQ (reference sequence). The CDR3 coding sequence is TGTGCCAGCAGCCGGCAGATAGGGAGCTCCTACAATGAGCAGTTCTTC. It specifies CASSRQIGSSYNEQFF. Supplemented by reference TRBV7-9 and TRBJ2-1, the full variable domain reads DTGVSQNPRHKITKRGQNVTFRCDPISEHNRLYWYRQTLGQGPEFLTYFQNEAQLEKSRLLSDRFSAERPKGSFSTLEIQRTEQGDSAMYLCASSRQIGSSYNEQFFGPGTRLTVL.